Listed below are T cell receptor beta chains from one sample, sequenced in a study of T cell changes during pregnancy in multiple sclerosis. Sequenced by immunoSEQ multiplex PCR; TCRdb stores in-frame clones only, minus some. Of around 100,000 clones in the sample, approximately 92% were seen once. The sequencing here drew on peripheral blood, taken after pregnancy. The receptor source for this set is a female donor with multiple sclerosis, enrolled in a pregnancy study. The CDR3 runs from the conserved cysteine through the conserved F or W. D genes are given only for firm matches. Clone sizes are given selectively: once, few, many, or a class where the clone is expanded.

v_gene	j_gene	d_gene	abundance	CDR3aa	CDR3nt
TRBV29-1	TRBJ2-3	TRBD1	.	CSVAPTGVGDTQYF	TGCAGCGTTGCGCCTACAGGGGTGGGAGATACGCAGTATTTT
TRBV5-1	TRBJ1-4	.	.	CASSFREPNEKLFF	TGCGCCAGCAGCTTCCGGGAACCCAATGAAAAACTGTTTTTT
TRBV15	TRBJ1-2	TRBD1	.	CATSKPGTGNYGYTF	TGTGCCACCAGCAAGCCCGGGACAGGGAACTATGGCTACACCTTC
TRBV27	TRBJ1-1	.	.	CASSRGGEAFF	TGTGCCAGCAGTCGGGGTGGGGAAGCTTTCTTT
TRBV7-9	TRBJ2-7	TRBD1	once	CASSPDRAVFYEQYF	TGTGCCAGCAGCCCGGACAGGGCGGTTTTCTACGAGCAGTACTTC
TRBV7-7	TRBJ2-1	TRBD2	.	CASSPLAGVANEQFF	TGTGCTAGCAGTCCACTAGCGGGAGTAGCGAATGAGCAGTTCTTC
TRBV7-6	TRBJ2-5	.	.	CASVPGGPQETQYF	TGTGCCAGCGTCCCGGGGGGCCCACAAGAGACCCAGTACTTC
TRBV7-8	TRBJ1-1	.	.	CASRPKQDWGVTEAFF	TGTGCCAGCAGACCGAAACAGGACTGGGGGGTAACTGAAGCTTTCTTT
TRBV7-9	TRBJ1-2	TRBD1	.	CASSLGQGGGYTF	TGTGCCAGCAGCTTAGGACAGGGAGGAGGCTACACCTTC
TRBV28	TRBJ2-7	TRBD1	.	CASRDRGRYEQYF	TGTGCCAGCAGGGACAGGGGGCGGTACGAGCAGTACTTC
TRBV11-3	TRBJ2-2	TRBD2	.	CASSFSRGEANTGELFF	TGTGCCAGCAGCTTCTCCCGGGGGGAGGCGAACACCGGGGAGCTGTTTTTT
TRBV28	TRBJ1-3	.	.	CASSLGQGSGNTIYF	TGTGCCAGCAGTTTGGGGCAGGGAAGTGGAAACACCATATATTTT
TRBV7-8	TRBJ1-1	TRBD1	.	CASSLTGWGNTEAFF	TGTGCCAGCAGCTTGACAGGGTGGGGGAACACTGAAGCTTTCTTT
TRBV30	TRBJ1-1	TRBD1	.	CAWSEQGDTEAFF	TGTGCCTGGAGCGAGCAGGGGGACACTGAAGCTTTCTTT
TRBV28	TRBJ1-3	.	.	CASSRFSGNTIYF	TGTGCCAGCAGTCGGTTCTCTGGAAACACCATATATTTT
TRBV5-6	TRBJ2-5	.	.	CASSFSLAETQYF	TGTGCCAGCAGCTTTTCACTAGCAGAGACCCAGTACTTC
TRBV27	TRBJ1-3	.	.	CASSLAGESGNTIYF	TGTGCCAGCAGTTTAGCTGGAGAGTCGGGAAACACCATATATTTT
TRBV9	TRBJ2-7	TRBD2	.	CASSVGTSGSYEQYF	TGTGCCAGCAGCGTCGGGACTAGCGGATCCTACGAGCAGTACTTC
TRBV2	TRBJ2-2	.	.	CASTNRGLAANTGELFF	TGTGCCAGCACCAACCGCGGGCTTGCTGCGAACACCGGGGAGCTGTTTTTT
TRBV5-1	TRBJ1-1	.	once	CASSRVPGQGLEAFF	TGCGCCAGCAGCCGCGTCCCGGGACAAGGTCTTGAAGCTTTCTTT
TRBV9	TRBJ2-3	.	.	CASSVEGDLTDTQYF	TGTGCCAGCAGCGTAGAGGGGGACCTCACAGATACGCAGTATTTT
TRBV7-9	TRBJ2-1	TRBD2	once	CASSLVSGRAGEQFF	TGTGCCAGCAGCTTAGTGAGCGGGAGGGCTGGTGAGCAGTTCTTC
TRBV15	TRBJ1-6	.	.	CATSRPTRGGRNSPLHF	TGTGCCACCAGCAGACCGACTCGCGGGGGGCGGAATTCACCCCTCCACTTT
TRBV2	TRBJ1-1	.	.	CASRAGHVGEAFF	TGTGCCAGCAGGGCGGGGCACGTCGGTGAAGCTTTCTTT
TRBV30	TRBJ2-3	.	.	CAWSRRRATYTDTQYF	TGTGCCTGGAGCCGTCGGAGGGCCACTTACACAGATACGCAGTATTTT
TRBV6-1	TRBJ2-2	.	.	CASRALTGIGELFF	TGTGCCAGCCGTGCCCTGACAGGCATCGGGGAGCTGTTTTTT
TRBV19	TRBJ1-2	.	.	CASSTPGRGYTF	TGTGCCAGTAGTACCCCTGGGAGGGGCTACACCTTC
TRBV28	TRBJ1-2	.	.	CAALGSGYTF	TGTGCCGCCTTGGGGAGCGGCTACACCTTC
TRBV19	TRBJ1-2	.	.	CASSISPANYGYTF	TGTGCCAGTAGTATTTCGCCAGCTAACTATGGCTACACCTTC
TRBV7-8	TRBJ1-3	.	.	CASGNPGDAGNTIYF	TGTGCCAGCGGCAACCCCGGGGATGCTGGAAACACCATATATTTT
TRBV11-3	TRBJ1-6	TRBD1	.	CASKSRGSSYNSPLHF	TGTGCCAGCAAATCCAGGGGGAGCTCCTATAATTCACCCCTCCACTTT
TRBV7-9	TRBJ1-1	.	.	CASSRAGTRGEAFF	TGTGCCAGCAGCCGCGCCGGGACTAGGGGTGAAGCTTTCTTT
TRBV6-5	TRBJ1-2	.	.	CASSYSGQPNYGYTF	TGTGCCAGCAGTTACTCGGGCCAGCCTAACTATGGCTACACCTTC
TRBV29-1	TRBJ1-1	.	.	CSVDFGRGRENTEAFF	TGCAGCGTTGATTTCGGGAGGGGACGGGAAAACACTGAAGCTTTCTTT
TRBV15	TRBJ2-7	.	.	CATSRVVGSSYEQYF	TGTGCCACCAGCAGAGTAGTAGGGAGCTCCTACGAGCAGTACTTC
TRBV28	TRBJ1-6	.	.	CASSSGVWPLHF	TGTGCCAGCAGTTCTGGAGTGTGGCCCCTCCACTTT
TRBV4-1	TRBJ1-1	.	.	CASSPPRGNTEAFF	TGCGCCAGCAGCCCCCCCCGGGGGAACACTGAAGCTTTCTTT
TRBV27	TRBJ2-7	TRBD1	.	CASTSLDRGSYEQYF	TGTGCCAGCACCTCACTCGACAGGGGTTCTTACGAGCAGTACTTC
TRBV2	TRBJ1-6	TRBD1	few	CATGTARDSPLHF	TGTGCCACCGGGACAGCGCGGGATTCACCCCTCCACTTT
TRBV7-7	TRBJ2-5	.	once	CASSPPERAETQYF	TGTGCTAGCAGCCCCCCCGAGAGGGCAGAGACCCAGTACTTC
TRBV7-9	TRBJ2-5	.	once	CASSSGDLGETQYF	TGTGCCAGCAGCTCGGGGGACTTGGGGGAGACCCAGTACTTC
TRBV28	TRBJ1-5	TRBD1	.	CASVNPGQGRNQPQHF	TGTGCCAGCGTAAATCCGGGACAGGGACGCAATCAGCCCCAGCATTTT
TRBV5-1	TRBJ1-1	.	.	CASSLGRRGTEAFF	TGCGCCAGCAGCTTAGGCCGAAGGGGAACTGAAGCTTTCTTT
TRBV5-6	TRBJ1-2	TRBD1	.	CASSFQGGNGYTF	TGTGCCAGCAGCTTTCAGGGGGGTAATGGCTACACCTTC
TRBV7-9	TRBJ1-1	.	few	CASSSYSGEAFF	TGTGCCAGCAGCTCATATTCCGGTGAAGCTTTCTTT
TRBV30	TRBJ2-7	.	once	CAWSVDNSYEQYF	TGTGCCTGGAGTGTGGACAACTCCTACGAGCAGTACTTC
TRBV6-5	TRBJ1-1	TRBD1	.	CASSDTGDTEAFF	TGTGCCAGCAGTGATACAGGGGACACTGAAGCTTTCTTT
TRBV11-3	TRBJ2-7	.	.	CASSGSSYEQYF	TGTGCCAGCAGCGGCAGCTCCTACGAGCAGTACTTC
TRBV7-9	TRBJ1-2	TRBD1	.	CASRPDRGRDGYTF	TGTGCCAGCAGACCCGACAGGGGGAGGGATGGCTACACCTTC
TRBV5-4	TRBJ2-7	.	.	CASSAQLVGEQYF	TGTGCCAGCAGCGCACAACTAGTAGGCGAGCAGTACTTC
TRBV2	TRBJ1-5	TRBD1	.	CASSENLGTGLSPQHF	TGTGCCAGCAGTGAAAACCTAGGGACAGGCCTATCGCCCCAGCATTTT
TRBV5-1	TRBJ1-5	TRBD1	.	CASSIGTGVGQPQHF	TGCGCCAGCAGCATAGGGACAGGGGTTGGTCAGCCCCAGCATTTT
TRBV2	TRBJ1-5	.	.	CASSDFSGKNQPQHF	TGTGCCAGCAGTGATTTTTCAGGCAAAAATCAGCCCCAGCATTTT
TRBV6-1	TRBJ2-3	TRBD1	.	CASRQQGADTQYF	TGTGCCAGCAGGCAACAGGGGGCAGATACGCAGTATTTT